What follows are 30 T cell receptor beta chains derived from one specimen sequenced in a study of regulatory T cells in long-lasting Graves disease. Time point described: persistent/refractory GD, antithyroid drugs over 5 years with positive TRAb. PBMC-derived RNA was used for the TCR library. Arm-PCR of CDR3 regions and iRepertoire HTBI primers were used to build TCR beta libraries. TCRdb reanalysed the multiplex PCR reads using MiXCR and keeps one entry per CDR3 protein. Of more than 350,000 distinct CDR3 sequences in the sample, roughly 23% were seen once. The sequencing used peripheral blood mononuclear cells (PBMCs), collected when the disease was refractory, from a patient treated with antithyroid drugs. Source of these receptors: a female donor with Graves disease.

This clonotype has a count of ten or more. V usage is TRBV25-1 and J usage is TRBJ2-7; the match to TRBD2 covers 12 bases. The CDR3 runs 14 residues. CDR1 and CDR2 from the germline V gene are MGHDK and SYGVNS. Unmatched junction bases numbered 5, after V lost 8 bases and J lost 3 bases. In DNA, the CDR3 is TGTGCCAGCGCACTAGCGGGAGGTCTCTACGAGCAGTACTTC. Its translation is CASALAGGLYEQYF.

This clonotype was detected many times. The chain links TRBV2 to TRBJ2-5; D call uncertain. The CDR3 loop spans 12 amino acids. V dropped 1 base and J dropped 5 bases, with 5 bases sitting between them. Per germline, CDR1 SNHLY and CDR2 FYNNEI. In DNA form, the CDR3 reads TGTGCCAGCAGTGAAGAAAGGGAGACCCAGTACTTC. As protein: CASSEERETQYF.

This clonotype was seen more than once but under ten times. The V and J genes are TRBV7-3 and TRBJ2-4, with D possibly TRBD2 on 6 matching bases. V gave up 4 bases and J gave up 0 bases, with 16 bases separating them. CDR1 and CDR2 from the germline V gene are SGHTA and FQGTGA. The CDR3 length is 17 residues. This chain's CDR3 is CASSSRGGPVAKNIQYF. The CDR3 DNA is TGTGCCAGCAGCTCGCGGGGTGGGCCCGTAGCCAAAAACATTCAGTACTTC.

The sample holds many counts of this clonotype. The chain links TRBV27 to TRBJ1-4, with D unclear. Germline values: CDR1 MNHEY, CDR2 SMNVEV (reference sequence). The CDR3 consists of 13 residues. Trimming left V 4 bases short and J 7 bases short, with 10 bases between. CDR3 protein: CASSSWMAEKLFF. CDR3 in DNA: TGTGCCAGCAGTTCATGGATGGCTGAAAAACTGTTTTTT.

In its sample, this clonotype was seen many times. V usage is TRBV30 and J usage is TRBJ2-5; D unclear. This CDR3 spans 11 amino acids. Per germline, CDR1 GTSNPN and CDR2 SVGIG (reference sequence). V shed 3 bases and J shed 6 bases, with 8 bases lying between them. CDR3 in amino acids: CAWSQRKTQYF. The CDR3 bases are TGTGCCTGGAGCCAGAGGAAGACCCAGTACTTC.

This clonotype was recorded many times. The chain joins TRBV28 to TRBJ1-6, with 10 bases aligning to TRBD1. Germline loops: CDR1 MDHEN, CDR2 SYDVKM. The trim removed 6 bases at V and 7 bases at J, leaving 18 bases unmatched. The CDR3 runs to 19 residues. The CDR3 nucleotides are TGTGCCAGCAGAATGAACATGCCGGGACAGGGGTTGGAGAATTCACCCCTCCACTTT. This encodes CASRMNMPGQGLENSPLHF.

This clonotype was found many times. This rearrangement joins TRBV27 to TRBJ2-7; TRBD1 is a possible D gene (6 bases). Trimming pared 8 bases from V and 2 bases from J, leaving 19 bases between. The CDR3 has 15 amino acids. CDR1 MNHEY and CDR2 SMNVEV come from the germline V gene (reference sequence). This CDR3 is CASSTADSFPYEQYF. For the CDR3, the DNA is TGTGCCAGCTCTACCGCGGACAGTTTCCCCTACGAGCAGTACTTC.

This clonotype was detected only a few times. The chain carries TRBV16 and TRBJ2-7, with 7 positions matching TRBD1. Germline V CDR1 and CDR2: KGHSY, FQNENV. The CDR3 covers 14 residues. Trimming removed 2 bases from V and 2 bases from J; junction bases left unmatched: 3. In nucleotides, the CDR3 is TGTGCCAGCAGCCAAGGGGACAGTCCCTACGAGCAGTACTTC. Its translation is CASSQGDSPYEQYF.

The table lists this clonotype with a few counts. The chain uses TRBV13 and TRBJ2-7; maybe TRBD2 (7 bases). Germline-derived CDR1 and CDR2 are PRHDT and FYEKMQ (reference sequence). Trimming removed 3 bases at V and 6 bases at J, with 18 bases between. This CDR3 has 15 residues. DNA of the CDR3: TGTGCCAGCAGCTTTCCGGGGGGCGCTAAAGGCGAGCAGTACTTC. It yields the protein CASSFPGGAKGEQYF.

This chain's CDR3 is CASSNWGEFTYEQYF. For the CDR3, the DNA is TGTGCCAGCAGCAACTGGGGGGAGTTCACCTACGAGCAGTACTTC. V gene TRBV7-9 combines with J gene TRBJ2-7, with a possible D match to TRBD2 (6 bases). CDR3 length: 15 residues. Germline V lookup: CDR1 SEHNR, CDR2 FQNEAQ (reference sequence). Trimming pared 5 bases from V and 2 bases from J, leaving 16 bases between.

At least ten counts were recorded for this clonotype. This rearrangement joins TRBV20-1 to TRBJ2-7; D unclear. Germline V lookup: CDR1 DFQATT, CDR2 SNEGSKA (reference sequence). This CDR3 has 16 amino acids. The V gene lost 0 bases and the J gene lost 2 bases, with 17 bases spanning the gap. The CDR3 spells CSARDLRKGTTYEQYF. As DNA, the CDR3 is TGCAGTGCTAGAGATCTGCGGAAGGGAACTACCTACGAGCAGTACTTC.

This clonotype was recorded at least ten times. The chain joins TRBV10-2 to TRBJ2-5; 8 nucleotides align to TRBD1. The CDR3 runs 15 residues. V trimming: 2 bases; J trimming: 6 bases; junction bases outside the gene matches: 8. CDR1 WSHSY and CDR2 SAAADI come from the germline V gene. The CDR3 DNA sequence: TGCGCCAGCAGTGAGCCCGGACAGGGTAGACAGACCCAGTACTTC. Amino acids: CASSEPGQGRQTQYF.

This clonotype was seen many times. The CDR3 coding sequence is TGTGCCAGCAGTTTCGGAGGCGGGATCAGTGACGAGCAGTACTTC. The encoded protein is CASSFGGGISDEQYF. The chain is built from TRBV27 and TRBJ2-7, with D perhaps TRBD2 (6 bases). The V and J ends lost 3 bases and 5 bases respectively, with 17 bases between them. CDR1 is MNHEY, CDR2 SMNVEV, per germline (reference sequence). The CDR3 has 15 amino acids.

This clonotype was found many times. The chain is built from TRBV28 and TRBJ1-1, with a possible D match to TRBD1 (5 bases). Per the germline V gene, CDR1 is MDHEN and CDR2 is SYDVKM. V lost 5 bases to trimming and J lost 6 bases, with 16 bases between them. The CDR3 runs to 14 residues. The CDR3 region is CASSLPRGRPEAFF. The CDR3 coding sequence is TGTGCCAGCAGTCTACCCCGGGGGAGGCCTGAAGCTTTCTTT.

There are many counts of this clonotype. V and J are TRBV3-1 and TRBJ2-5; TRBD1 matches 8 bases. With V trimmed by 0 bases and J by 6 bases, 6 bases remained unmatched. The CDR3 runs 15 residues. CDR1 is LGHDT, CDR2 YNNKEL, per germline (reference sequence). The DNA for the CDR3 is TGTGCCAGCAGCCAAGATCCCCAGGGGGCGAAGACCCAGTACTTC. Amino acids: CASSQDPQGAKTQYF.

This clonotype was seen at least ten times. This chain uses TRBV28 with TRBJ1-4; D unresolved. The V end was cut by 6 bases, the J end by 2 bases, with 10 bases between. The germline V gene encodes CDR1 MDHEN and CDR2 SYDVKM. The CDR3 extends over 14 amino acids. In DNA form, the CDR3 reads TGTGCCAGCAGCAATGGACTGACTAATGAAAAACTGTTTTTT. Translation gives CASSNGLTNEKLFF.

This clonotype was found a few times. The chain couples TRBV6-5 to TRBJ1-2, with D hard to call. The CDR3 is 17 amino acids. V lost 0 bases to trimming and J lost 3 bases, with 17 bases between them. CDR1 is MNHEY and CDR2 is SVGAGI in the germline V gene. The CDR3 DNA is TGTGCCAGCAGTTACTCGGCGAAAGGGTCGAGCGACTATGGCTACACCTTC. Translating it yields CASSYSAKGSSDYGYTF.

This clonotype was detected many times. The V and J genes are TRBV6-1 and TRBJ2-2; D remains ambiguous. The V and J ends lost 4 bases and 0 bases respectively, with 6 bases between them. The CDR3 totals 14 residues. Germline CDR1 MNHNS, CDR2 SASEGT. The CDR3 here is CASSVTTNTGELFF. The CDR3 DNA sequence: TGTGCCAGCAGTGTGACAACGAACACCGGGGAGCTGTTTTTT.

This clonotype was seen ten or more times. The rearrangement links TRBV7-2 to TRBJ2-5; 14 bases fit TRBD2. Germline V CDR1 and CDR2: SGHTA, FQGNSA. This CDR3 comprises 17 residues. With V trimmed by 7 bases and J by 7 bases, 14 bases remained unmatched. CDR3 nucleotides: TGTGCCAGCAACCAACCGGGACTAGCGGGAGCAGGTGGGACCCAGTACTTC. Translating it yields CASNQPGLAGAGGTQYF.

There are a few counts of this clonotype. The chain combines TRBV5-6 with TRBJ2-2, with TRBD2 matching 7 bases. CDR1 SGHDT and CDR2 YYEEEE come from the germline V gene. This CDR3 spans 18 amino acids. The V segment lost 4 bases and the J segment 0 bases; nucleotides outside the gene matches: 12. The CDR3 here is CASSPWGVAGSNTGELFF. CDR3 sequence (DNA): TGTGCCAGCAGCCCGTGGGGAGTAGCGGGCTCGAACACCGGGGAGCTGTTTTTT.

This clonotype was observed at least ten times. The chain carries TRBV12-3 or TRBV12-4 and TRBJ1-4, with D maybe TRBD1 (6 bases). CDR3 length equals 14 residues. Deletions cut 5 bases from V and 8 bases from J, with 15 bases between. CDR3 sequence reads: CASSMEGHFEKLFF. CDR3 bases: TGTGCCAGCAGTATGGAGGGACACTTCGAAAAACTGTTTTTT.

This chain connects TRBV20-1 to TRBJ2-1; TRBD2 matches at 7 bases. Germline CDR1 and CDR2: DFQATT and SNEGSKA (reference sequence). V was clipped by 1 base and J by 9 bases; unmatched bases: 6. CDR3 length equals 13 residues. The CDR3 region is CSARVAGEVEQFF. CDR3 bases: TGCAGTGCTAGAGTTGCGGGAGAAGTTGAGCAGTTCTTC.

The rearrangement links TRBV9 to TRBJ2-7; D remains unclear. The V and J ends lost 1 base and 2 bases respectively, with 7 bases between them. The CDR3 consists of 13 residues. The germline gives CDR1 SGDLS, CDR2 YYNGEE. CDR3 DNA sequence: TGTGCCAGCAGCGTAAATCCCACCTACGAGCAGTACTTC. This codes for CASSVNPTYEQYF.

In this sample, this clonotype turned up many times. The V gene is TRBV7-3, the J gene TRBJ2-2, with TRBD1 matching over 9 bases. Germline V gene data show CDR1 as SGHTA and CDR2 as FQGTGA. The J segment lost 4 bases and the V segment lost 4 bases, leaving 7 bases of the junction unmatched. This CDR3 spans 16 amino acids. CDR3 DNA sequence: TGTGCCAGCAGCTCCTCCGGGACAGGGCCCACCGGGGAGCTGTTTTTT. Translating gives CASSSSGTGPTGELFF.

This chain uses TRBV6-2 or TRBV6-3 with TRBJ2-7, with D possibly matching TRBD2 (5 bases). V lost 6 bases, J lost 2 bases, and 14 bases lay in between. From germline, CDR1 is MNHEY and CDR2 SVGEGT. The CDR3 totals 14 residues. The CDR3, as DNA: TGTGCCAGCAGGACCCCGGAGGTTCCCTACGAGCAGTACTTC. Residues: CASRTPEVPYEQYF.

The DNA for the CDR3 is TGTGCCAGCAGGTCGGGACAGGGGGCAGTTTTTGGGACTAGCGGATACAATGAGCAGTTCTTC. Encoded protein: CASRSGQGAVFGTSGYNEQFF. The rearrangement links TRBV6-2 or TRBV6-3 to TRBJ2-1; weak D call: TRBD1 (12 bases). CDR3 length equals 21 residues. The V end was cut by 6 bases, the J end by 4 bases, with 34 bases between. CDR1 is MNHEY, CDR2 SVGEGT, per germline.

This clonotype was seen a handful of times. This chain uses TRBV19 with TRBJ2-6; TRBD1 matches 8 bases. With 6 bases clipped from V and 4 bases from J, the junction kept 8 bases outside the gene matches. This CDR3 spans 16 amino acids. Looked up from germline, CDR1 is LNHDA and CDR2 is SQIVND (reference sequence). The CDR3 protein is CASSRDRGPGANVLTF. The CDR3, as DNA: TGTGCCAGTAGCCGCGACAGGGGTCCCGGGGCCAACGTCCTGACTTTC.

This clonotype was counted ten times or more. J is TRBJ1-3 and V is TRBV6-1; D unresolved. Trimming left V 8 bases short and J 1 base short, with 6 bases between. The CDR3 has 12 amino acids. Germline values: CDR1 MNHNS, CDR2 SASEGT. CDR3 sequence reads: CASSRSGNTIYF. The CDR3 DNA reads as TGTGCCAGCTCCCGTTCTGGAAACACCATATATTTT.

This clonotype was counted only a few times. The rearrangement uses TRBV15 and TRBJ2-7; D is unresolved. The CDR3 is 15 residues long. Trimming shortened V by 2 bases and J by 4 bases, and 15 bases separated the two germline ends. CDR1 is LNHNV and CDR2 is YYDKDF in the germline V gene (reference sequence). This chain's CDR3 is CATSRQERSVYEQYF. CDR3 DNA sequence: TGTGCCACCAGCAGACAGGAAAGGAGCGTATACGAGCAGTACTTC.

The chain employs TRBV5-1 and TRBJ2-7; the match to TRBD2 covers 13 bases. The V segment lost 3 bases and the J segment 6 bases; nucleotides outside the gene matches: 6. Germline CDR1 is SGHRS and CDR2 is YFSETQ. CDR3 size: 15 residues. In DNA form, the CDR3 reads TGCGCCAGCAGCTCCGGGACTAGCGGGACGGTCGAGCAGTACTTC. Translation: CASSSGTSGTVEQYF.